The clone carrying this T cell receptor beta chain came up once. The sample is drawn from a study of cytomegalovirus exposure and HLA in healthy donors. With 60 Vbeta and 13 Jbeta primers, the PCR was carried out. Here immunoSEQ multiplex PCR was the method, and the copy in TCRdb shows in-frame clones only, minus some. The sample carries 170,000 or so clones, roughly three quarters recorded once. Material: PBMCs. The origin of this receptor is a male donor in good health and CMV-seronegative.

The CDR3: CAWTVGTGGETQYF. The CDR3 DNA is TGTGCCTGGACGGTAGGGACAGGGGGAGAGACCCAGTACTTC. The rearrangement links TRBV30 to TRBJ2-5; TRBD1 matches at 11 bases. Germline CDR1 is GTSNPN and CDR2 is SVGIG (reference sequence). The CDR3 is made up of 14 amino acids. Trimming at V came to 4 bases and at J to 4 bases, leaving 5 bases not matched to a gene.